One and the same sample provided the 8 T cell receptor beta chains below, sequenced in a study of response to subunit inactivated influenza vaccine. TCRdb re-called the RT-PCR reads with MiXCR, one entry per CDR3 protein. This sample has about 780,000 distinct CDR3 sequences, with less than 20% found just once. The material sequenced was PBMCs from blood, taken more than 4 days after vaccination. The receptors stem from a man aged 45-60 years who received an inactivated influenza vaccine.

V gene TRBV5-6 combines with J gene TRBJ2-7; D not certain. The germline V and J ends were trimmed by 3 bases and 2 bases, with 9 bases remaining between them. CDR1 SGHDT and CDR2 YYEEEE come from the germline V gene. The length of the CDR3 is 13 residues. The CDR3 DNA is TGTGCCAGCAGCTCGGAGAATACCTACGAGCAGTACTTC. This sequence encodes CASSSENTYEQYF.

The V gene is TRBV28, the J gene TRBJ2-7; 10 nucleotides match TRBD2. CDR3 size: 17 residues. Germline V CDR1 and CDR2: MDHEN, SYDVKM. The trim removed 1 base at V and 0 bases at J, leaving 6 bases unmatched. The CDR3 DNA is TGTGCCAGCAGTTTATTTGGACTAGCGGAACACTCCTACGAGCAGTACTTC. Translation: CASSLFGLAEHSYEQYF.

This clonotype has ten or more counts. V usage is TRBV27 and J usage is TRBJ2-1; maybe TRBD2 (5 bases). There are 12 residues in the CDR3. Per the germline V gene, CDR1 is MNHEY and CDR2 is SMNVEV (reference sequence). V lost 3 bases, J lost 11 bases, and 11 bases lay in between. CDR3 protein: CASSFGKDQQFF. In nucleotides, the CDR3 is TGTGCCAGCAGTTTCGGGAAGGACCAGCAGTTCTTC.

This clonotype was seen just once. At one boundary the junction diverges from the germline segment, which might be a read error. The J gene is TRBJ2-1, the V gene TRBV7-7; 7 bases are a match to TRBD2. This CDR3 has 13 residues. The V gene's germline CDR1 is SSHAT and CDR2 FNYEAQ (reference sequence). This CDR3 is CASSGTGVGEQFF. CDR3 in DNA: TGTGCTAGCAGCGGGACGGGTGTGGGTGAGCAGTTCTTC.

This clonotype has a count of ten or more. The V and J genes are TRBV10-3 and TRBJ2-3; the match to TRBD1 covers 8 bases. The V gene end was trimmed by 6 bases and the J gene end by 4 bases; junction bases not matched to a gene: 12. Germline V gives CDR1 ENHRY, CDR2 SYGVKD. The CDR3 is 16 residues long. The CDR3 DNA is TGTGCCATCAGCCAATTTTCAGGGGGCGGCGCAGATACGCAGTATTTT. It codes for CAISQFSGGGADTQYF.

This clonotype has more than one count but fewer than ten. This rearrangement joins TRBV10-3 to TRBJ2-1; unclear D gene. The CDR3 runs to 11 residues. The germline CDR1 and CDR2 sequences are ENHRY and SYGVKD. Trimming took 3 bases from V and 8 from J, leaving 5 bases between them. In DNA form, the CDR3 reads TGTGCCATCAGTGATATCGATGAGCAGTTCTTC. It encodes CAISDIDEQFF.

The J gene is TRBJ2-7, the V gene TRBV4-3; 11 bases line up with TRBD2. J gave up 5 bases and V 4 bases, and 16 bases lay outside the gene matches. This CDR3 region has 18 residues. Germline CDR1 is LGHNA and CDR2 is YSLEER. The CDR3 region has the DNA TGCGCCAGCAGCCCCGAATTAGCGGGAGGGCCTTCTGTCAACGAGCAGTACTTC. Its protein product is CASSPELAGGPSVNEQYF.

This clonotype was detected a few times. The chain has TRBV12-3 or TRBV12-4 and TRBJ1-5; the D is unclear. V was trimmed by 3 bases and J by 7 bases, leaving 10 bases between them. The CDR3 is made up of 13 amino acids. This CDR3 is CASSFAGKQPQHF. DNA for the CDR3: TGTGCCAGCAGTTTTGCGGGGAAGCAGCCCCAGCATTTT.